This TCR beta chain stems from a study of identical twins listed by TCRdb under 2016. As for the study more broadly: TCR alpha and beta repertoires from monozygotic twins, unrelated adults of various ages and cord blood were deep-sequenced to test whether fetal clonotypes persist. Replicate twin experiments were performed at different times using different library preparation protocols to rule out contamination.

Only healthy Caucasian donors were included. Libraries were constructed by 5' RACE. TCRdb lists the instrument as Illumina HiSeq 2000. A universal primer binding site was added through template switching, and the final cDNA carried a unique molecular identifier so that TCR cDNA molecules could be counted accurately. Specific primers in the conserved constant-segment region were used to synthesize first-strand cDNA for TCR alpha and beta chains. To control for contamination, every cDNA library was double barcoded, receiving both a SMART-Mk sample barcode and Illumina barcodes. TruSeq adapter sequences, together with Illumina sample barcodes, were added in two successive PCR steps. The Illumina HiSeq platform was used with custom primers to sequence TCR alpha and beta cDNA libraries. From the authors' description of their analysis: Raw reads were processed with MiGEC to extract unique molecular identifiers, and MiXCR was used to determine CDR3 positions. Recombination models were inferred per individual with the repgenHMM and IGoR tools using an EM algorithm. The tcR package in R was used for shared clonotype analysis, with sharing normalized by the product of cloneset sizes. To study raw recombination without the effects of thymic and clonal selection, out-of-frame nonproductive sequences were analyzed. TCRdb reworked the public reads: Q25 trimming with fastp, MiXCR clone assembly, productive beta chains retained. Rows with a matching CDR3 protein are joined into one entry that keeps the most common DNA and genes. TCRdb, not the original authors, processed these V and J calls. This sample lists more than 1.5 million distinct CDR3 sequences; about 30% were detected once. Clones ranked in the top ten supply more than 0.25% of the sample.

V gives up 5 bases and J gives up 3 bases, and the segment between their germline ends measures 13 bases. There are 14 amino acids in the CDR3, from cysteine to phenylalanine inclusive. Only the CDR3 portion is preserved as DNA: 42 bases, with reading frame beginning at the first base. CDR1 and CDR2, per the germline V gene, are MNHEY and SVGAGI. As regards this clonotype: It lacks a known antigen. No quality values exist for individual bases; no much larger clone is one base distant.

Points the paper makes about the study in general: The excess sharing between twins in beta out-of-frame sequences was weaker because fewer shared sequences reduced the signal-to-noise ratio. Out-of-frame TCR alpha sequences shared between twins showed an excess of low generation-probability sequences compared with coincidental sharing between unrelated individuals. Recombination models systematically underestimated out-of-frame TCR alpha sharing in monozygotic twins but agreed with sharing between unrelated individuals. Fewer insertions were carried by abundant cord blood beta clonotypes, a similar but weaker trend appeared in young adult naive repertoires, and no such trend appeared in memory repertoires. Invariant T cells such as MAIT and iNKT could partly confound zero-insertion analyses, though diverse VJ usage argued against this for most clonotypes. Because the same donors could not be followed over many years, conclusions were based on cross-sectional statistical analysis.

The clonotype comes from a newborn girl in good health. The sequenced sample consisted of cord blood. The rearrangement joined TRBV6-5 to TRBJ1-1; the D gene assignment is ambiguous. The CDR3: CASSHLAGHTEAFF. The sequenced DNA is TGTGCCAGCAGTCACCTCGCAGGACACACTGAAGCTTTCTTT.